These 32 T cell receptor beta chains were all obtained from the same sample, sequenced in a study of shared clonotypes between healthy human individuals. The method was immunoSEQ multiplex PCR; TCRdb's version includes in-frame clones alone and lacks a portion of them. This table holds some 1,900,000 clones, around 96% found once. It was CD45RO-negative cells, positively selected for CCR7, that made up naive CD8 cells, with terminally differentiated effector memory CD45RA+ cells excluded. Sequencing was carried out using naive CD8+ T cells sorted from blood. The receptors derive from a young man in good health.

The sample holds a few counts of this clone. V usage is TRBV7-9 and J usage is TRBJ2-3, with D possibly being TRBD1 (6 bases). The CDR3 spans 14 residues. The V end was cut by 5 bases, the J end by 4 bases, with 13 bases between. Germline V gene data show CDR1 as SEHNR and CDR2 as FQNEAQ (reference sequence). The CDR3 sequence is CASSLVDRPDTQYF. The CDR3 nucleotides read TGTGCCAGCAGCCTAGTAGACAGGCCAGATACGCAGTATTTT.

A note on this clone: Within the sample, other DNA sequences also encode this same CDR3. V is TRBV4-1 and J is TRBJ1-3; D gene ambiguous. From germline, CDR1 is MGHRA and CDR2 YSYEKL. This CDR3 spans 15 amino acids. Trimming pared 1 base from V and 0 bases from J, leaving 7 bases between. This CDR3 is CASSQAGSSGNTIYF. DNA for the CDR3: TGCGCCAGCAGCCAAGCCGGATCCTCTGGAAACACCATATATTTT.

CDR3 nucleotide sequence: TGCGCCAGCAGCGTACAGGGGGGCTACGAGCAGTACTTC. Its translation is CASSVQGGYEQYF. The V call is TRBV4-1, the J call TRBJ2-7; 8 bases align to TRBD1. With 5 bases clipped from V and 3 bases from J, the junction kept 3 bases outside the gene matches. The CDR3 spans 13 residues. Germline CDR1 is MGHRA and CDR2 is YSYEKL.

This chain connects TRBV9 to TRBJ2-7; 8 nucleotides agree with TRBD2. V shed 0 bases, J shed 3 bases, and the junction held 8 bases outside the gene matches. There are 16 residues in the CDR3. The germline gives CDR1 SGDLS, CDR2 YYNGEE. The CDR3 reads CASSVEASGPRYEQYF. CDR3 in DNA: TGTGCCAGCAGCGTAGAGGCTAGCGGGCCCCGCTACGAGCAGTACTTC.

Notes on this clone: Other DNA variants within this sample encode the same CDR3. V is TRBV6-5 and J is TRBJ1-1; D might be TRBD1 (5 bases). This CDR3 is 14 amino acids long. V lost 2 bases to trimming and J lost 1 base, with 8 bases between them. The germline V gene has CDR1 MNHEY and CDR2 SVGAGI. The DNA for the CDR3 is TGTGCCAGCAGTTACGGCACAGGGAACACTGAAGCTTTCTTT. Translated: CASSYGTGNTEAFF.

CDR3 DNA: TGTGCCAGCAGCTTCCCCCCCCCTAGGGCTCGGGGAGAGACCCAGTACTTC. Amino acid sequence: CASSFPPPRARGETQYF. The rearrangement uses TRBV7-2 and TRBJ2-5; D perhaps matches TRBD2 (5 bases). The CDR3 sequence is 17 residues long. Trimming removed 3 bases from V and 4 bases from J, with 21 bases in between. CDR1 is SGHTA and CDR2 is FQGNSA in the germline V gene.

This chain joins TRBV4-3 and TRBJ2-2; no definite D call. The V gene's germline CDR1 is LGHNA and CDR2 YSLEER. This CDR3 spans 14 amino acids. Trimming left V 4 bases short and J 3 bases short, with 9 bases between. CDR3 residues: CASSRLADTGELFF. The CDR3 coding sequence is TGCGCCAGCAGCCGATTAGCAGACACCGGGGAGCTGTTTTTT.

This chain connects TRBV5-6 to TRBJ2-1; unclear D gene. The CDR3 totals 16 residues. Germline V CDR1 and CDR2: SGHDT, YYEEEE. Trimming removed 4 bases at V and 8 bases at J, with 22 bases between. The CDR3 nucleotides are TGTGCCAGCAGCCCACATCCACGGGTCTCAGCCGATGAGCAGTTCTTC. This encodes CASSPHPRVSADEQFF.

The chain carries TRBV6-5 and TRBJ2-3; either TRBD1 or TRBD2 may supply D (5 bases each). Looked up from germline, CDR1 is MNHEY and CDR2 is SVGAGI. CDR3 size: 14 residues. Deletions cut 5 bases from V and 5 bases from J, with 14 bases between. This CDR3 reads CASSPGLGVDTQYF. In DNA, the CDR3 is TGTGCCAGCAGTCCGGGCCTGGGGGTAGATACGCAGTATTTT.

The gene calls are TRBV9 and TRBJ2-5; D gene unclear. Germline V CDR1 and CDR2: SGDLS, YYNGEE. The CDR3 sequence is 15 residues long. V shed 4 bases and J shed 5 bases, with 18 bases lying between them. The DNA for the CDR3 is TGTGCCAGCAGCCCCTGGCACGGCGGTGAGGAGACCCAGTACTTC. Translated: CASSPWHGGEETQYF. Full variable domain (outside the CDR3, taken from reference TRBV9 and TRBJ2-5): DSGVTQTPKHLITATGQRVTLRCSPRSGDLSVYWYQQSLDQGLQFLIQYYNGEERAKGNILERFSAQQFPDLHSELNLSSLELGDSALYFCASSPWHGGEETQYFGPGTRLLVL.

V gene TRBV4-1 combines with J gene TRBJ2-3; 9 nucleotides agree with TRBD2. V lost 5 bases to trimming and J lost 4 bases; unmatched junction nucleotides: 7. CDR3 length: 15 residues. Germline CDR1 and CDR2: MGHRA and YSYEKL. The CDR3 sequence is CASSSVAGVADTQYF. The CDR3 nucleotides read TGCGCCAGCAGCTCAGTAGCGGGAGTAGCAGATACGCAGTATTTT.

For this clone: Other DNA sequences of this sample code for an identical CDR3. The chain has TRBV4-1 and TRBJ2-7; TRBD2 is a possible D gene (5 bases). This CDR3 region has 14 residues. V gave up 1 base and J gave up 2 bases, with 9 bases separating them. Per germline, CDR1 MGHRA and CDR2 YSYEKL. CDR3 coding DNA: TGCGCCAGCAGCCAAGGAACCGGGACCTACGAGCAGTACTTC. This translates into CASSQGTGTYEQYF.

The chain links TRBV5-6 to TRBJ1-4, with no clear D. V was pared by 1 base and J by 0 bases, with 10 bases between. The length of the CDR3 is 16 residues. The germline V gene encodes CDR1 SGHDT and CDR2 YYEEEE. The chain's CDR3 is CASSLSLGATNEKLFF. The CDR3 DNA follows: TGTGCCAGCAGCTTGTCTCTCGGAGCAACTAATGAAAAACTGTTTTTT. Full variable domain (missing parts from reference TRBV5-6 and TRBJ1-4): DAGVTQSPTHLIKTRGQQVTLRCSPKSGHDTVSWYQQALGQGPQFIFQYYEEEERQRGNFPDRFSGHQFPNYSSELNVNALLLGDSALYLCASSLSLGATNEKLFFGSGTQLSVL.

The genes are TRBV28 and TRBJ1-6; D gene unclear. Germline V gene data show CDR1 as MDHEN and CDR2 as SYDVKM. The V gene lost 5 bases and the J gene lost 1 base, with 9 bases spanning the gap. The CDR3 loop spans 15 amino acids. The chain's CDR3 is CASSPRKSYNSPLHF. CDR3 DNA: TGTGCCAGCAGTCCGAGAAAATCCTATAATTCACCCCTCCACTTT.

J is TRBJ2-7 and V is TRBV7-9; D not certain. CDR3 length: 16 amino acids. Germline V lookup: CDR1 SEHNR, CDR2 FQNEAQ (reference sequence). The ends were cut back, 5 bases at V and 0 bases at J, with 17 bases in the middle. The CDR3 loop is CASSPPDGLSSYEQYF. The DNA for the CDR3 is TGTGCCAGCAGCCCACCGGACGGATTGAGCTCCTACGAGCAGTACTTC.

V and J are TRBV5-1 and TRBJ1-2; D perhaps matches TRBD1 (5 bases). The ends were cut back, 6 bases at V and 8 bases at J, with 17 bases in the middle. This CDR3 region has 13 residues. The germline V gene has CDR1 SGHRS and CDR2 YFSETQ. CDR3 sequence: CASTGDGLRGYTF. The DNA of the CDR3 is TGCGCCAGCACCGGGGACGGCCTAAGAGGCTACACCTTC.

This sequence joins TRBV4-1 and TRBJ1-1, with D possibly matching TRBD1 (6 bases). This CDR3 is 15 amino acids long. Germline assignment: CDR1 MGHRA and CDR2 YSYEKL. Trimming stripped 1 base from V and 5 bases from J, with 14 bases between. CDR3 in amino acids: CASSQGWGAQTEAFF. Written as DNA, the CDR3 is TGCGCCAGCAGCCAAGGTTGGGGGGCGCAAACTGAAGCTTTCTTT.

The V call is TRBV27, the J call TRBJ1-4; tentatively, D is TRBD1 (5 bases). The CDR3 sequence is 15 residues long. Germline V gene lookup returns CDR1 MNHEY and CDR2 SMNVEV (reference sequence). Between the trimmed V and J ends, which lost 2 bases and 6 bases, there was a span of 13 bases. CDR3 loop: CASSLGGGMYEKLFF. The CDR3 nucleotides read TGTGCCAGCAGTTTAGGCGGGGGAATGTATGAAAAACTGTTTTTT.

The genes are TRBV10-1 and TRBJ2-1, with D unresolved. This CDR3 has 13 residues. Germline-derived CDR1 and CDR2 are WNHNN and SYGVQD (reference sequence). V was shortened by 0 bases and J by 10 bases, with 10 bases between the two germline ends. For the CDR3, the DNA is TGCGCCAGCAGTGAGTCCCTAGGGTGGGAGCAGTTCTTC. Its translation: CASSESLGWEQFF.

The gene calls are TRBV30 and TRBJ2-3; D gene ambiguous. The CDR3 loop spans 14 amino acids. Germline V gives CDR1 GTSNPN, CDR2 SVGIG (reference sequence). Trimming shortened V by 0 bases and J by 3 bases, and 10 bases separated the two germline ends. The CDR3, as DNA: TGTGCCTGGAGTGTAGGCTGGCCGACAGATACGCAGTATTTT. Amino acids: CAWSVGWPTDTQYF.

The chain couples TRBV27 to TRBJ2-5; a weak D match, TRBD2 (5 bases). This CDR3 is 15 amino acids long. V lost 3 bases and J 4 bases, leaving 15 bases between the germline ends. Looked up from germline, CDR1 is MNHEY and CDR2 is SMNVEV (reference sequence). Written as DNA, the CDR3 is TGTGCCAGCAGTTTCTCCTCGGGGTTTGGAGAGACCCAGTACTTC. This codes for CASSFSSGFGETQYF.

This clone has just one count. The chain has TRBV2 and TRBJ1-2; perhaps TRBD1 as D (5 bases). This CDR3 has 14 amino acids. V lost 2 bases to trimming and J lost 4 bases, with 11 bases between them. Germline V gives CDR1 SNHLY, CDR2 FYNNEI. CDR3: CASSEKGNGYGYTF. In nucleotides, the CDR3 is TGTGCCAGCAGTGAAAAGGGGAACGGCTATGGCTACACCTTC.

Remarks on this clone: The same CDR3 arises from other DNA sequences in this sample as well. V and J are TRBV6-5 and TRBJ2-7, with D unclear. Germline CDR1 and CDR2: MNHEY and SVGAGI. This CDR3 contains 13 residues. V lost 1 base to trimming and J lost 3 bases, with 7 bases between them. CDR3 nucleotide sequence: TGTGCCAGCAGTTACTTTAACGGCTACGAGCAGTACTTC. Protein: CASSYFNGYEQYF.

The chain is built from TRBV30 and TRBJ2-7, with D perhaps matching TRBD2 (5 bases). In germline, CDR1 is GTSNPN, CDR2 SVGIG (reference sequence). The V end lost 0 bases, the J end lost 5 bases, and 11 bases lay between the germline ends. The CDR3 loop spans 13 amino acids. CDR3 DNA sequence: TGTGCCTGGAGTGTAATTTCGGGAAACGAGCAGTACTTC. Translation: CAWSVISGNEQYF.

This chain links TRBV6-5 with TRBJ2-5, with D perhaps matching TRBD1 or TRBD2 (5 bases each). Germline values: CDR1 MNHEY, CDR2 SVGAGI. This CDR3 contains 15 residues. Trimming removed 6 bases from V and 2 bases from J, with 16 bases in between. As DNA, the CDR3 is TGTGCCAGCAGAAAGCCGAGGGGTCGGCAAGAGACCCAGTACTTC. Amino acids: CASRKPRGRQETQYF.

About this clone: This CDR3 is also generated by other DNA sequences in the sample. CDR3 sequence (DNA): TGTGCCAGCAGCGTATCCGGGGCCACGTACCAAGAGACCCAGTACTTC. As protein: CASSVSGATYQETQYF. The gene calls are TRBV9 and TRBJ2-5; tentatively, D is TRBD1 or TRBD2 (5 bases each). The CDR3 consists of 16 residues. V lost 1 base and J lost 0, with 13 bases in between. Germline lookup yields CDR1 SGDLS and CDR2 YYNGEE.

This chain links TRBV2 with TRBJ1-1; TRBD1 might be the D (6 bases). V gave up 7 bases and J gave up 4 bases, with 16 bases separating them. Germline loops: CDR1 SNHLY, CDR2 FYNNEI. This CDR3 comprises 14 residues. Written as DNA, the CDR3 is TGTGCCAGCATTCTGGACCCAGGGGTCACTGAAGCTTTCTTT. Translation: CASILDPGVTEAFF.

The J gene is TRBJ1-4, the V gene TRBV6-1; 8 positions agree with TRBD1. The germline CDR1 and CDR2 sequences are MNHNS and SASEGT. Trimming at V came to 4 bases and at J to 4 bases, leaving 17 bases not matched to a gene. There are 19 residues in the CDR3. CDR3 residues: CASSGETGAVRFGNEKLFF. In DNA, the CDR3 is TGTGCCAGCAGTGGGGAGACAGGGGCGGTTCGGTTTGGTAATGAAAAACTGTTTTTT.

A word on this clone: At the DNA level, this CDR3 is encoded by other sequences in the same sample as well. The genes are TRBV27 and TRBJ2-5; the D gene is possibly TRBD2 (5 bases). This CDR3 is 13 amino acids long. Germline V gene data show CDR1 as MNHEY and CDR2 as SMNVEV (reference sequence). With 5 bases removed from V and 5 bases from J, the gap between germline ends came to 12 bases. The CDR3 sequence is CASSLSPGETQYF. The CDR3 DNA reads TGTGCCAGCAGTCTCAGTCCGGGGGAGACCCAGTACTTC.

In DNA, the CDR3 is TGTGCCAGCAGTTTCCGCCGGGACAGGGAGTTACCCCTCCACTTT. Translation gives CASSFRRDRELPLHF. The chain links TRBV28 to TRBJ1-6; the match to TRBD1 covers 9 bases. The J segment lost 12 bases and the V segment lost 3 bases, leaving 9 bases of the junction unmatched. Germline V CDR1 and CDR2: MDHEN, SYDVKM. CDR3 length: 15 amino acids.

The chain combines TRBV5-6 with TRBJ2-1; unclear D gene. V shed 0 bases and J shed 3 bases, with 7 bases lying between them. Germline V lookup: CDR1 SGHDT, CDR2 YYEEEE. This CDR3 has 14 residues. The chain's CDR3 is CASSLAVFYNEQFF. The CDR3 DNA reads as TGTGCCAGCAGCTTGGCCGTCTTCTACAATGAGCAGTTCTTC. Looking up the rest from reference TRBV5-6 and TRBJ2-1 gives the full variable domain: DAGVTQSPTHLIKTRGQQVTLRCSPKSGHDTVSWYQQALGQGPQFIFQYYEEEERQRGNFPDRFSGHQFPNYSSELNVNALLLGDSALYLCASSLAVFYNEQFFGPGTRLTVL.

In DNA form, the CDR3 reads TGCGCCAGCAGCCACCTACTAGCGGGAGAGAACACCGGGGAGCTGTTTTTT. The encoded protein is CASSHLLAGENTGELFF. The J gene is TRBJ2-2, the V gene TRBV4-3, with TRBD2 matching 11 bases. CDR1 and CDR2 from the germline V gene are LGHNA and YSLEER. V dropped 3 bases and J dropped 1; count of bases not matched to a gene: 4. The CDR3 has 17 residues.